The clone carrying this TCR beta chain was counted between two and nine times. The sample carries other DNA sequences with the same CDR3. The data originate from a study of shared clonotypes between healthy human individuals. The protocol was immunoSEQ multiplex PCR, while the TCRdb copy is restricted to in-frame clones and leaves out a portion. The data contain about 1.1 million clones, around 82% of them seen just once; the ten biggest clones take up 0.6% to 0.7%. Germline-derived CDR1 and CDR2 are MNHEY and SVGAGI. Trimming cost V 2 bases and J 4 bases, with 8 bases left between them. The CDR3 consists of 13 residues.

This TCR came from a man aged 18-30 years in good health. Some clones in this sample may be carry-over from other donors' samples. This chain links TRBV6-5 with TRBJ1-1, with a weak D call TRBD1 (6 bases). Sequenced material: memory CD4+ T cells from PBMCs. As to subset: CD45RA-negative fraction. CDR3 protein: CASSYLRGTEAFF. For the CDR3, the DNA is TGTGCCAGCAGTTACCTCAGGGGCACTGAAGCTTTCTTT.